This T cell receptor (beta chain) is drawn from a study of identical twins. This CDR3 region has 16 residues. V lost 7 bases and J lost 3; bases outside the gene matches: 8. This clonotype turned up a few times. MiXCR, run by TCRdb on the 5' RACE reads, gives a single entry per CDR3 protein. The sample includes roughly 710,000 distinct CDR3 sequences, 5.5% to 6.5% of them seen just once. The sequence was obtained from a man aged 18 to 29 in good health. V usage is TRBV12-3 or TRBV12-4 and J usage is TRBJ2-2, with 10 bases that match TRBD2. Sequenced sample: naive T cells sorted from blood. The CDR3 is CASTQSGRAYTGELFF. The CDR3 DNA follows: TGTGCCAGCACCCAGAGCGGGAGGGCCTACACCGGGGAGCTGTTTTTT.